Sequencing of this T cell receptor beta chain was carried out in a study of blood T cell repertoires in COVID-19. Overall study: Sites in the United States, Italy and Spain provided acute and convalescent COVID-19 samples. PBMCs, B-cell-depleted T cells, or T cells provided the cDNA or gDNA that made up the material.

In the study's own analysis: Amplification of reference gene primers was used by the study to estimate nucleated cell counts. Method: immunoSEQ multiplex PCR; TCRdb's copy keeps in-frame clones and lacks some. V, J and clone size are those of that table, while D and trimming were read from the DNA. The sample shows 150,000 to 200,000 clones, around 84% of them seen only once. Germline CDR1 reads SGHKS; CDR2 reads YYEKEE (reference sequence). The CDR3 has 15 residues. V was cut by 2 bases and J by 5 bases, with 14 bases left in between. Specimen: peripheral blood. This sequence joins TRBV5-5 and TRBJ2-1, with D possibly matching TRBD1 (5 bases). The TCR originated in a woman older than 75 with acute or convalescent COVID-19. CDR3 protein: CASSLMVLGDNEQFF. The CDR3 DNA follows: TGTGCCAGCAGCTTAATGGTTTTAGGGGACAATGAGCAGTTCTTC.